These 16 T cell receptor beta chains originate from one sample sequenced in a study of identical twins. Using its own MiXCR run on the 5' RACE reads, TCRdb lists one record per CDR3 protein. The data show some 900,000 distinct CDR3 sequences, around an eighth seen once. Another study also made use of these data, one on yellow fever vaccine responses in identical twins.

Sample: PBMCs. The receptors were sampled from a young woman in good health.

This clonotype was detected many times. The chain employs TRBV12-3 or TRBV12-4 and TRBJ2-5; 9 positions agree with TRBD2. J lost 5 bases, V lost 3 bases, and 7 bases had no gene match. The CDR3 extends over 15 amino acids. The CDR3 nucleotides are TGTGCCAGCAGTTTTCGAGCGGGAGGTCGGGAGACCCAGTACTTC. Its protein product is CASSFRAGGRETQYF.

The DNA of the CDR3 is TGTGCCAGCAGCGCTTACGGGGTCCAGGGGGCAGATGAGCAGTTCTTC. It yields the protein CASSAYGVQGADEQFF. The chain has TRBV5-6 and TRBJ2-1; TRBD1 matches 8 bases. The CDR3 contains 16 residues. Losses at the gene ends were 4 bases for V and 8 bases for J; bases not matched to a gene: 14. Per germline, CDR1 SGHDT and CDR2 YYEEEE.

This clonotype was recorded a few times. The chain employs TRBV2 and TRBJ2-2; a possible D gene is TRBD2 (6 bases). Germline CDR1 reads SNHLY; CDR2 reads FYNNEI. This CDR3 comprises 13 residues. The ends were cut back, 7 bases at V and 7 bases at J, with 13 bases in the middle. The CDR3 DNA reads TGTGCCAGCATCCAAGGCGGGATCGGGGAGCTGTTTTTT. Its translation is CASIQGGIGELFF.

The CDR3 region is CSARYSGGISGSIGELFF. CDR3 coding DNA: TGCAGTGCTAGATACAGTGGTGGGATTAGCGGGAGCATCGGGGAGCTGTTTTTT. This chain connects TRBV20-1 to TRBJ2-2, with TRBD2 matching 9 bases. V lost 2 bases and J lost 7; bases outside the gene matches: 17. The CDR3 is 18 amino acids. The germline V gene has CDR1 DFQATT and CDR2 SNEGSKA (reference sequence).

The chain couples TRBV12-3 or TRBV12-4 to TRBJ1-2, with D perhaps matching TRBD1 (5 bases). There are 14 residues in the CDR3. Trimming removed 6 bases from V and 2 bases from J, with 13 bases in between. CDR3 sequence reads: CASRLLGGNYGYTF. CDR3 nucleotide sequence: TGTGCCAGCAGGCTTTTGGGGGGGAACTATGGCTACACCTTC.

The chain links TRBV12-3 or TRBV12-4 to TRBJ1-1; a weak D match, TRBD1 (5 bases). The CDR3 has 10 amino acids. V was pared by 8 bases and J by 5 bases, with 6 bases between. CDR3: CASGTTEAFF. CDR3 nucleotides: TGTGCCAGCGGGACGACTGAAGCTTTCTTT.

This clonotype was observed many times. The rearrangement joins TRBV11-1 to TRBJ2-7; 16 bases align to TRBD2. There are 19 residues in the CDR3. The V gene end was trimmed by 2 bases and the J gene end by 3 bases; junction bases not matched to a gene: 10. Germline CDR1 is SGHAT and CDR2 is FQDESV (reference sequence). This CDR3 is CASSLTGTSGGDRFYEQYV. CDR3 nucleotide sequence: TGTGCCAGCAGCTTAACCGGGACTAGCGGGGGGGATCGGTTCTACGAGCAGTACGTC.

The chain uses TRBV20-1 and TRBJ2-1; 10 nucleotides align to TRBD2. Germline values: CDR1 DFQATT, CDR2 SNEGSKA (reference sequence). CDR3 length: 20 amino acids. The V segment lost 0 bases and the J segment 3 bases; nucleotides outside the gene matches: 17. The DNA of the CDR3 is TGCAGTGCTAGAGATCCTTCTCAAACCCTAGCGGGGGCCAGCTACAATGAGCAGTTCTTC. Encoded protein: CSARDPSQTLAGASYNEQFF.

CDR3 nucleotide sequence: TGTGCCAGCATGGAGGGGGAGAGGTGCGAGCAGTACTTC. This translates into CASMEGERCEQYF. The chain couples TRBV21-1 to TRBJ2-7; the D segment call TRBD1 is taken from the table without a DNA check. TRBV21-1 is flagged as a pseudogene. This CDR3 is 13 amino acids long.

The chain uses TRBV20-1 and TRBJ2-1; 10 nucleotides line up with TRBD2. Germline V gene lookup returns CDR1 DFQATT and CDR2 SNEGSKA (reference sequence). The CDR3 is 14 residues long. Trimming cost V 1 base and J 5 bases; bases outside gene matches: 2. DNA of the CDR3: TGCAGTGCTAGAGCCAGCGGGAGGGACAATGAGCAGTTCTTC. Protein product: CSARASGRDNEQFF.

This rearrangement joins TRBV20-1 to TRBJ2-2; 10 bases are shared with TRBD2. Trimming cost V 2 bases and J 0 bases; bases outside gene matches: 9. CDR1 and CDR2 from the germline V gene are DFQATT and SNEGSKA (reference sequence). The CDR3 extends over 18 amino acids. CDR3 sequence reads: CSARSTLAGAANTGELFF. In DNA form, the CDR3 reads TGCAGTGCTAGATCGACCCTAGCGGGGGCGGCGAACACCGGGGAGCTGTTTTTT.

There are a few counts of this clonotype. This chain connects TRBV7-2 to TRBJ2-7; unclear D gene. CDR1 and CDR2 from the germline V gene are SGHTA and FQGNSA. V was pared by 2 bases and J by 0 bases, with 11 bases between. CDR3 length: 15 amino acids. This CDR3 is CASSLQQGLSYEQYF. In nucleotides, the CDR3 is TGTGCCAGCAGCTTACAGCAAGGCCTCTCCTACGAGCAGTACTTC. The whole variable domain, remainder taken from reference TRBV7-2 and TRBJ2-7, is GAGVSQSPSNKVTEKGKDVELRCDPISGHTALYWYRQSLGQGLEFLIYFQGNSAPDKSGLPSDRFSAERTGGSVSTLTIQRTQQEDSAVYLCASSLQQGLSYEQYFGPGTRLTVT.

This clonotype showed up many times. The V gene is TRBV4-1, the J gene TRBJ2-1; unclear D gene. Trimming stripped 0 bases from V and 2 bases from J, with 20 bases between. This CDR3 is 19 amino acids long. Looked up from germline, CDR1 is MGHRA and CDR2 is YSYEKL. CDR3 region: CASSQDLIGPGETYNEQFF. The CDR3 nucleotides read TGCGCCAGCAGCCAAGATCTGATAGGACCGGGTGAGACCTACAATGAGCAGTTCTTC.

The gene calls are TRBV2 and TRBJ1-1; TRBD1 aligns across 8 bases. Trimming removed 2 bases from V and 3 bases from J; junction bases left unmatched: 8. CDR1 and CDR2 from the germline V gene are SNHLY and FYNNEI. This CDR3 region has 16 residues. The CDR3 coding sequence is TGTGCCAGCAGTGAATCGCGGCAGGGGGCTGACACTGAAGCTTTCTTT. Amino acids: CASSESRQGADTEAFF.

In this sample, this clonotype turned up many times. V usage is TRBV6-2 or TRBV6-3 and J usage is TRBJ1-5; 8 positions match TRBD1. This CDR3 has 15 residues. The V gene end was trimmed by 2 bases and the J gene end by 5 bases; junction bases not matched to a gene: 5. Germline-derived CDR1 and CDR2 are MNHEY and SVGEGT. CDR3 residues: CASSYAGTGYQPQHF. The CDR3 DNA is TGTGCCAGCAGTTACGCCGGGACAGGATATCAGCCCCAGCATTTT.

Only a few counts were recorded for this clonotype. V is TRBV29-1 and J is TRBJ1-2; D is uncertain. V shed 5 bases and J shed 4 bases, with 11 bases lying between them. There are 12 residues in the CDR3. CDR1 and CDR2 (germline): SQVTM, ANQGSEA. CDR3 sequence: CSVYRYSYGYTF. CDR3 DNA sequence: TGCAGCGTTTACCGTTATTCCTATGGCTACACCTTC.